One sample yielded the 21 T cell receptor beta chains listed below, sequenced in a study of OX40 agonist ivuxolimab in advanced cancers. The protocol was immunoSEQ multiplex PCR, while the TCRdb copy is restricted to in-frame clones and leaves out a portion. This sample carries 29,000 or so clones, roughly 90% of them seen once, and the ten largest clones take over 8.5%. Sequencing used CD4+ or CD8+ T cells sorted from blood, obtained in a trial of the OX40 agonist ivuxolimab. The receptors here all came from an adult with an advanced solid tumor such as melanoma, head and neck, liver or kidney cancer.

This chain connects TRBV7-2 to TRBJ1-2; D is uncertain. V was shortened by 1 base and J by 3 bases, with 18 bases between the two germline ends. CDR3 size: 17 residues. CDR1 and CDR2 (germline): SGHTA, FQGNSA. The CDR3 here is CASSLVFLGGRYYGYTF. In DNA, the CDR3 is TGTGCCAGCAGCTTAGTTTTCTTGGGCGGGCGCTACTATGGCTACACCTTC. The full variable domain, its missing parts supplied by reference TRBV7-2 and TRBJ1-2, is GAGVSQSPSNKVTEKGKDVELRCDPISGHTALYWYRQSLGQGLEFLIYFQGNSAPDKSGLPSDRFSAERTGGSVSTLTIQRTQQEDSAVYLCASSLVFLGGRYYGYTFGSGTRLTVV.

As for this clone: The junction differs from germline at one of its ends, possibly a read error. J is TRBJ2-4 and V is TRBV28; a possible D gene is TRBD2 (7 bases). CDR1 MDHEN and CDR2 SYDVKM come from the germline V gene. The length of the CDR3 is 15 residues. The CDR3 sequence is CASSPPGGAKNIQCF. The CDR3 coding sequence is TGTGCCAGCAGTCCCCCGGGGGGCGCCAAAAACATTCAGTGCTTC. The full variable domain, its missing parts supplied by reference TRBV28 and TRBJ2-4, is DVKVTQSSRYLVKRTGEKVFLECVQDMDHENMFWYRQDPGLGLRLIYFSYDVKMKEKGDIPEGYSVSREKKERFSLILESASTNQTSMYLCASSPPGGAKNIQCFGAGTRLSVL.

The chain employs TRBV6-1 and TRBJ2-1; TRBD2 is a possible D gene (6 bases). The CDR3 is 14 amino acids. Per germline, CDR1 MNHNS and CDR2 SASEGT. V shed 8 bases and J shed 12 bases, with 23 bases lying between them. CDR3 bases: TGTGCCAGCGATGCCGGGACTTATGCCGGTCGGCAGTTCTTC. Protein: CASDAGTYAGRQFF.

The V call is TRBV19, the J call TRBJ1-5; D remains unclear. The germline V gene has CDR1 LNHDA and CDR2 SQIVND (reference sequence). V was trimmed by 6 bases and J by 0 bases, leaving 9 bases between them. The CDR3 is made up of 14 amino acids. The CDR3 coding sequence is TGTGCCAGTAGCCTAGGGTTTAGCAATCAGCCCCAGCATTTT. This sequence encodes CASSLGFSNQPQHF.

The chain is built from TRBV5-4 and TRBJ1-4; D unresolved. Germline V CDR1 and CDR2: SGHNT, YYREEE (reference sequence). The CDR3 consists of 15 residues. Trimming left V 0 bases short and J 6 bases short, with 12 bases between. The CDR3 bases are TGTGCCAGCAGCTTGGGATTGGGCCAGGATGAAAAACTGTTTTTT. This translates into CASSLGLGQDEKLFF. The whole variable domain, filled in from reference TRBV5-4 and TRBJ1-4, reads ETGVTQSPTHLIKTRGQQVTLRCSSQSGHNTVSWYQQALGQGPQFIFQYYREEENGRGNFPPRFSGLQFPNYSSELNVNALELDDSALYLCASSLGLGQDEKLFFGSGTQLSVL.

The rearrangement joins TRBV27 to TRBJ2-7; 8 nucleotides line up with TRBD1. V gave up 6 bases and J gave up 1 base; unmatched junction bases: 2. The CDR3 contains 13 residues. CDR1 is MNHEY and CDR2 is SMNVEV in the germline V gene (reference sequence). This chain's CDR3 is CASRYRGSYEQYF. In DNA form, the CDR3 reads TGTGCCAGCAGATACAGGGGGTCCTACGAGCAGTACTTC.

CDR3 DNA sequence: TGTGCCAGCAGCTTGCTAGGGGGAGTGAACACTGAAGCTTTCTTT. Translation gives CASSLLGGVNTEAFF. The chain carries TRBV5-4 and TRBJ1-1; D is possibly TRBD1 (6 bases). Germline lookup yields CDR1 SGHNT and CDR2 YYREEE (reference sequence). V lost 1 base, J lost 0 bases, and 10 bases lay in between. The CDR3 is 15 residues long.

CDR3 in amino acids: CASSYVASFYGYTF. As DNA, the CDR3 is TGTGCCAGCAGTTACGTTGCGTCGTTCTATGGCTACACCTTC. The genes are TRBV6-5 and TRBJ1-2; D is ambiguous. This CDR3 has 14 residues. The V end was cut by 2 bases, the J end by 4 bases, with 11 bases between. CDR1 and CDR2 from the germline V gene are MNHEY and SVGAGI.

V and J are TRBV27 and TRBJ2-7; the D is unclear. Trimming took 0 bases from V and 3 from J, leaving 15 bases between them. Germline CDR1 reads MNHEY; CDR2 reads SMNVEV (reference sequence). The CDR3 is 16 amino acids. Here the CDR3 DNA reads TGTGCCAGCAGTTTATCGATTGCCCAGTTAGGCTACGAGCAGTACTTC. It specifies CASSLSIAQLGYEQYF.

The rearrangement uses TRBV19 and TRBJ2-7; TRBD1 is a possible D gene (6 bases). This CDR3 spans 14 amino acids. The germline CDR1 and CDR2 sequences are LNHDA and SQIVND (reference sequence). V lost 3 bases and J lost 2, with 11 bases in between. CDR3 bases: TGTGCCAGTAGTATTGGGTGGGGGCCCTACGAGCAGTACTTC. It is translated as CASSIGWGPYEQYF.

This chain connects TRBV7-3 to TRBJ2-6; the D gene could be TRBD1 or TRBD2 (5 bases each). This CDR3 region has 17 residues. V was shortened by 1 base and J by 2 bases, with 12 bases between the two germline ends. Germline-derived CDR1 and CDR2 are SGHTA and FQGTGA. Written as DNA, the CDR3 is TGTGCCAGCAGCTTAATACTATTGGGGGCTGGGGCCAACGTCCTGACTTTC. This encodes CASSLILLGAGANVLTF.

CDR3 coding DNA: TGCGCCAGCAGCCAAGATAGCGGACTCCCGACGGGTGCCCAGCATTTT. It yields the protein CASSQDSGLPTGAQHF. The genes are TRBV4-3 and TRBJ1-5, with D unclear. Trimming removed 0 bases at V and 11 bases at J, with 20 bases between. The CDR3 contains 16 residues. Germline loops: CDR1 LGHNA, CDR2 YSLEER.

V is TRBV4-1 and J is TRBJ2-5; no definite D call. The end of the DNA aligns better with TRBJ2-7, so the J call may be wrong. CDR1 MGHRA and CDR2 YSYEKL come from the germline V gene. The CDR3 spans 13 residues. The CDR3 sequence is CASSQDLYYEQYF. The CDR3 bases are TGCGCCAGCAGCCAAGATCTCTACTACGAGCAGTACTTC.

The chain employs TRBV19 and TRBJ2-7; 7 nucleotides agree with TRBD1. V lost 3 bases, J lost 4 bases, and 6 bases stayed unmatched. Germline V gene data show CDR1 as LNHDA and CDR2 as SQIVND (reference sequence). The CDR3 spans 14 residues. DNA of the CDR3: TGTGCCAGTAGTATGAAGGGGGCTAGATACGAGCAGTACTTC. It codes for CASSMKGARYEQYF.

The chain has TRBV7-8 and TRBJ1-2, with TRBD1 matching 10 bases. Germline CDR1 and CDR2: SGHVS and FQNEAQ. V lost 4 bases and J lost 4; bases outside the gene matches: 6. CDR3 length: 15 amino acids. DNA of the CDR3: TGTGCCAGCAGCTGGGGGGACAGGGGAGGCTATGGCTACACCTTC. It translates to CASSWGDRGGYGYTF.

This clone has only one observation. This sequence joins TRBV2 and TRBJ2-7; no clear D. CDR3 length equals 13 residues. Trimming pared 7 bases from V and 1 base from J, leaving 11 bases between. CDR1 is SNHLY and CDR2 is FYNNEI in the germline V gene. CDR3 DNA sequence: TGTGCCAGCATTTTCGGTTCTTCCTACGAGCAGTACTTC. It is translated as CASIFGSSYEQYF.

CDR3 residues: CASSPGQGVYQPQHF. The DNA of the CDR3 is TGTGCCAGCAGCCCTGGACAGGGTGTATACCAGCCCCAGCATTTT. The chain combines TRBV5-6 with TRBJ1-5; 8 bases agree with TRBD1. The CDR3 is made up of 15 amino acids. The trim removed 4 bases at V and 7 bases at J, leaving 10 bases unmatched. Germline CDR1 SGHDT, CDR2 YYEEEE.

This clone was detected a few times. V usage is TRBV7-9 and J usage is TRBJ2-5, with TRBD2 identical over 9 bases. Unmatched junction bases numbered 19, after V lost 5 bases and J lost 12 bases. Germline CDR1 SEHNR, CDR2 FQNEAQ (reference sequence). The CDR3 length is 16 residues. The CDR3 bases are TGTGCCAGCAGCGACTTCTCGAGTAGCGGGGGCCAGTCTAAGTACTTC. This codes for CASSDFSSSGGQSKYF.

This chain connects TRBV7-6 to TRBJ2-7, with 10 nucleotides matching TRBD1. The CDR3 contains 14 residues. Germline CDR1 reads SGHVS; CDR2 reads FNYEAQ. Unmatched junction bases numbered 5, after V lost 5 bases and J lost 4 bases. This CDR3 reads CASSPGQGEYEQYF. The CDR3 DNA reads TGTGCCAGCAGCCCTGGACAGGGGGAGTACGAGCAGTACTTC.

V is TRBV7-8 and J is TRBJ2-5; possible D gene TRBD1, 5 bases. Germline CDR1 SGHVS, CDR2 FQNEAQ. V gave up 1 base and J gave up 8 bases, with 17 bases separating them. This CDR3 comprises 15 residues. As DNA, the CDR3 is TGTGCCAGCAGCTTAGACAGGAGACTGTATGAAACCCAGTACTTC. Protein sequence: CASSLDRRLYETQYF.

V is TRBV19 and J is TRBJ2-2, with unresolved D. CDR3 length equals 14 residues. CDR1 LNHDA and CDR2 SQIVND come from the germline V gene (reference sequence). CDR3 amino acids: CAGRTSPNTGELFF. CDR3 bases: TGTGCTGGGCGAACAAGCCCGAACACCGGGGAGCTGTTTTTT.